This T cell receptor (beta chain) comes out of a study of blood T cell repertoires in COVID-19. Study-level background: Both acute and convalescent COVID-19 samples were obtained from the United States, Italy and Spain.

Source study methods: Estimation of nucleated cell counts was performed using reference gene primer amplification. Sequencing used immunoSEQ multiplex PCR; TCRdb keeps in-frame clones, though not all of them. That table is the source of V, J and clone size, and D and trimming were worked out from the DNA. The sample yields roughly 130,000 clones, about nine tenths seen once. Enrolment of Seattle patients took place during active infection, and they were followed longitudinally. CDR1 is SGDLS, CDR2 YYNGEE, per germline. V was pared by 0 bases and J by 3 bases, with 2 bases of the junction left unmatched. CDR3 length equals 15 residues.

The V and J genes are TRBV9 and TRBJ2-1, with 8 bases identical to TRBD2. This receptor was identified in a man aged 60-69 years with COVID-19, enrolled during active disease. Sequenced: peripheral blood. CDR3 nucleotides: TGTGCCAGCAGCGTAGAAACTAGCGGCTACAATGAGCAGTTCTTC. Its protein is CASSVETSGYNEQFF.